A selection of T cell receptor beta chains follows, all from one sample in a study of blood T cell repertoires in COVID-19. The repertoire was sequenced with immunoSEQ multiplex PCR; TCRdb's copy has only in-frame clones and lacks some. The sample lists 250,000 to 300,000 clones, approximately 90% seen once, with roughly 2% in the top ten. The source material was peripheral blood. The receptors were gathered from a woman aged 45-65 years who had recovered from COVID-19. Each CDR3 is given with its conserved first and last residue. The D gene is left open where the match is weak. Where a row states a size, it is once, few, many or the class of an expanded clone; other rows omit it.

D gene,clone size,V gene,J gene,CDR3 DNA,CDR3 protein
.,.,TRBV7-2,TRBJ1-1,TGTGCCAGCAGCCGTTTTTGGGCCGGGAACACTGAAGCTTTCTTT,CASSRFWAGNTEAFF
TRBD2,once,TRBV18,TRBJ2-3,TGTGCCAGCTCACCCGCAGCGGGAGGGGGCACAGATACGCAGTATTTT,CASSPAAGGGTDTQYF
.,.,TRBV15,TRBJ1-5,TGTGCCACCAGCCTTCTGGAGCAGCCCCAGCATTTT,CATSLLEQPQHF
.,.,TRBV5-1,TRBJ1-1,TGCGCCAGCAGCTTGCACAGTGCAATGAACACTGAAGCTTTCTTT,CASSLHSAMNTEAFF
.,.,TRBV15,TRBJ1-3,TGTGCCACCAGTGGCAGGACTAGCTCTGGAAACACCATATATTTT,CATSGRTSSGNTIYF
TRBD1,.,TRBV5-6,TRBJ1-2,TGTGCCAGCAGCTCTGATCCGAATCGGGACAGAAACTATGGCTACACCTTC,CASSSDPNRDRNYGYTF
TRBD2,.,TRBV13,TRBJ2-1,TGTGCCAGCAGCCCGGGACTAGCGGAGTCCTACAATGAGCAGTTCTTC,CASSPGLAESYNEQFF
TRBD1,.,TRBV7-2,TRBJ1-5,TGTGCCAGCAGCACCCAGACAGGGATAGCCCAGCATTTT,CASSTQTGIAQHF
.,.,TRBV6-6,TRBJ1-3,TGTGCCAGCACCTACGGGAGCTCTGGAAACACCATATATTTT,CASTYGSSGNTIYF
.,.,TRBV21-1,TRBJ1-4,TGTGCCAGCAGCAAACCCGCCTTCACCGGGACAGCAACTAATGAAAAACTGTTTTTT,CASSKPAFTGTATNEKLFF
TRBD2,.,TRBV6-4,TRBJ2-3,TGTGCCAGCGCTCAACTAGCGGGGGGCTACTCGACGCAGTATTTT,CASAQLAGGYSTQYF
.,.,TRBV7-2,TRBJ1-3,TGTGCCAGCAGCTTAGGAGTCCCCGGAAACACCATATATTTT,CASSLGVPGNTIYF
TRBD1,.,TRBV19,TRBJ1-5,TGTGCCAGTACTGGGGTACAGGGGGCTAGCCAGCCCCAGCATTTT,CASTGVQGASQPQHF
.,.,TRBV15,TRBJ1-1,TGTGCCACCAGCGGTAACCTAATGGCCCTTTCGGGTGAAGCTTTCTTT,CATSGNLMALSGEAFF
TRBD1,.,TRBV2,TRBJ1-2,TGTGCCAGCAGCGCGTATTGGGGACAGGGAAATGGCTACACCTTC,CASSAYWGQGNGYTF
TRBD2,.,TRBV7-2,TRBJ2-1,TGTGCCAGCAGCTTAGGCGGGAGAGGGAATGAGCAGTTCTTC,CASSLGGRGNEQFF
.,.,TRBV27,TRBJ1-2,TGTGCCAGCAGTTTATTGGGGGGGGAGGACTATGGCTACACCTTC,CASSLLGGEDYGYTF
.,.,TRBV2,TRBJ1-1,TGTGCCAGCAGGGGAGGGGAAGCTTTCTTT,CASRGGEAFF
TRBD1,few,TRBV24-1,TRBJ2-3,TGTGCCACCAGTGTAACAGGGGGCACAGATACGCAGTATTTT,CATSVTGGTDTQYF
TRBD1,once,TRBV11-2,TRBJ1-2,TGTGCCAGCAGCTTATGGGCAGGGGGCTCATATGGCTACACCTTC,CASSLWAGGSYGYTF
TRBD2,.,TRBV7-3,TRBJ2-1,TGTGCCAGCAGCTTATCCCAGCGGGGGACTGGTAATGAGCAGTTCTTC,CASSLSQRGTGNEQFF
.,.,TRBV30,TRBJ1-3,TGTGCCTGGAGTGTGGGGGCTCGCTCTGGAAACACCATATATTTT,CAWSVGARSGNTIYF
.,.,TRBV7-2,TRBJ2-2,TGTGCCAGCAGCCGCGGGAACCCCGGGGAGCTGTTTTTT,CASSRGNPGELFF
.,few,TRBV5-5,TRBJ1-2,TGTGCCAGCAACAGCGGGGCTAACTATGGCTACACCTTC,CASNSGANYGYTF
.,.,TRBV7-9,TRBJ1-4,TGTGCCAGCACCAGAGCAACTAATGAAAAACTGTTTTTT,CASTRATNEKLFF
TRBD1,.,TRBV2,TRBJ1-2,TGTGCCAGCAGTGTCGGACAGGGTCTAGGCTACACCTTC,CASSVGQGLGYTF
.,.,TRBV27,TRBJ2-7,TGTGCCAGCAGTTCCAGACAGGTCCCCCGCTACGAGCAGTACTTC,CASSSRQVPRYEQYF
TRBD1,.,TRBV5-1,TRBJ2-3,TGCGCCAGCAGCTTGGGCCAGGGACAGGCTACGCAGTATTTT,CASSLGQGQATQYF
TRBD1,.,TRBV7-2,TRBJ2-7,TGTGCCAGCAGCTCAAGACAGGGGGGCCCCTACGAGCAGTACTTC,CASSSRQGGPYEQYF
.,.,TRBV12-5,TRBJ2-2,TGTGCTAGTGGTCCATGGGACACCGCGAACACCGGGGAGCTGTTTTTT,CASGPWDTANTGELFF
TRBD1,.,TRBV2,TRBJ1-2,TGTGCCAGCATCAAAGTCCGGGACAGGGATAGGTTATTCGATGGCTACACCTTC,CASIKVRDRDRLFDGYTF
.,.,TRBV5-1,TRBJ1-2,TGCGCCAGCAGCTTGGCCGTCAGGCTCTATGGCTACACCTTC,CASSLAVRLYGYTF
.,.,TRBV5-1,TRBJ1-1,TGCGCCAGCAGCTTGGGTCCCTTAAACTTGAACACTGAAGCTTTCTTT,CASSLGPLNLNTEAFF
.,.,TRBV28,TRBJ2-7,TGTGCCAGCAGTTTGTCCCACGGGGGTTACGAGCAGTACTTC,CASSLSHGGYEQYF
TRBD1,.,TRBV19,TRBJ1-2,TGTGCCAGTAGTAGAACCGGGACAGGGAGGCCTAACTATGGCTACACCTTC,CASSRTGTGRPNYGYTF
TRBD2,.,TRBV5-6,TRBJ2-3,TGTGCCAGCAGCTTGCAACTAGCGGCCACAGATACGCAGTATTTT,CASSLQLAATDTQYF
.,.,TRBV27,TRBJ1-6,TGTGCCAGCAGTCCAACTCGGGAGGGAAATTATTCACCCCTCCACTTT,CASSPTREGNYSPLHF
.,once,TRBV5-4,TRBJ2-7,TGTGCCAGCAGCCCGGACACCGGGGGATTCTACGAGCAGTACTTC,CASSPDTGGFYEQYF
TRBD2,.,TRBV7-2,TRBJ2-7,TGTGCCAGCAGCTTTAGCGGGTTGGACTCCTACGAGCAGTACTTC,CASSFSGLDSYEQYF
.,.,TRBV30,TRBJ1-1,TGTGCCTGGAGCATTCATAGGGGTGAAGCTTTCTTT,CAWSIHRGEAFF
TRBD2,once,TRBV7-2,TRBJ2-3,TGTGCCAGCACCGCAGGACTAGCGGGGCTGGGAGGGCAGTATTTT,CASTAGLAGLGGQYF
TRBD1,.,TRBV4-3,TRBJ2-7,TGCGCCAGCAGCCGCGGACAGGGCTACGAGCAGTACTTC,CASSRGQGYEQYF
.,few,TRBV7-2,TRBJ1-2,TGTGCCAGCAGCCCGACAGGTTTTGGCTACACCTTC,CASSPTGFGYTF
TRBD1,.,TRBV5-5,TRBJ1-5,TGTGCCAGCAGCTTGAGTCCGGGACAGGGGGTGAGAAATCAGCCCCAGCATTTT,CASSLSPGQGVRNQPQHF
.,.,TRBV5-1,TRBJ2-3,TGCGCCAGCAGCTTTAGCGATGCTAGCACAGATACGCAGTATTTT,CASSFSDASTDTQYF
TRBD1,.,TRBV27,TRBJ1-6,TGTGCCAGCAGTCTCACCGGGACAGGGTTTTCACCCCTCCACTTT,CASSLTGTGFSPLHF
TRBD1,.,TRBV18,TRBJ2-6,TGTGCCAGCTCACCACGGGTCACAGGGGCACGGGGGGCCAACGTCCTGACTTTC,CASSPRVTGARGANVLTF
.,.,TRBV7-9,TRBJ2-1,TGTGCCAGCAGCTTTTCTCCCCCGGGACTCAACAATGAGCAGTTCTTC,CASSFSPPGLNNEQFF
.,few,TRBV11-1,TRBJ2-1,TGTGCCAGCAGCTTAGGGACTTCTTTTTACAATGAGCAGTTCTTC,CASSLGTSFYNEQFF
.,.,TRBV4-2,TRBJ1-6,TGTGCCAGCAGCCAAGAAAACGCTGGAGGAAATTCACCCCTCCACTTT,CASSQENAGGNSPLHF
TRBD2,.,TRBV7-2,TRBJ2-7,TGTGCCAGCAGCCCCTGGACTAGCGGGAGGAGAGTATCCTACGAGCAGTACTTC,CASSPWTSGRRVSYEQYF
TRBD1,.,TRBV6-5,TRBJ1-2,TGTGCCAGCAGCCTGGGACAGACCTATGGCTACACCTTC,CASSLGQTYGYTF
.,.,TRBV12-5,TRBJ1-3,TGTGCTAGTGGTTTGGTACTCTTGGCGGATGGAAACACCATATATTTT,CASGLVLLADGNTIYF
.,.,TRBV9,TRBJ2-6,TGTGCCAGCAGCGTAGCTGGGCGGGGTGGGGCCAACGTCCTGACTTTC,CASSVAGRGGANVLTF
.,.,TRBV7-2,TRBJ2-7,TGTGCCAGCAGTTCCGTGGCGACAGGATCCTACGAGCAGTACTTC,CASSSVATGSYEQYF